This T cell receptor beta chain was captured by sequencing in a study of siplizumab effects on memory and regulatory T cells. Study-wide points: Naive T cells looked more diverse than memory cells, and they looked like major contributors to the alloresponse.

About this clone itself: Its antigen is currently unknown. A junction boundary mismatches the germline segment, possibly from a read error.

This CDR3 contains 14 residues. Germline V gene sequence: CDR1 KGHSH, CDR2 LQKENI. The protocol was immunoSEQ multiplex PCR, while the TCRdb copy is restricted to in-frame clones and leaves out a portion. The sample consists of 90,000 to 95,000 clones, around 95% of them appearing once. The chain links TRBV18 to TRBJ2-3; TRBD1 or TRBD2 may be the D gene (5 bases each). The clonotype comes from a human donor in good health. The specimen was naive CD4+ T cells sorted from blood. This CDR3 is CASSPLGGTDTQYF. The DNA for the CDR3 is TGTGCCAGCTCCCCACTGGGGGGCACAGATACGCAGTATTTT.